A single sample is the source of the 19 T cell receptor beta chains below, sequenced in a study of T-cell memory formation after mild COVID-19. TCRdb itself ran the 5' RACE reads through MiXCR, one entry per CDR3 protein. The sample records about 430,000 distinct CDR3 sequences, more than 15% being singletons. Sequenced input: PBMCs or a T cell subset sorted from them (not recorded which). These receptors were collected from a man aged 18 to 29 who had mild COVID-19 (a few samples of this study predate the infection). Cell type and time point are not known.

The table lists this clonotype with a few counts. V and J are TRBV20-1 and TRBJ2-7; perhaps TRBD1 as D (5 bases). CDR1 DFQATT and CDR2 SNEGSKA come from the germline V gene (reference sequence). V was clipped by 6 bases and J by 7 bases, with 19 bases between them. CDR3 length equals 13 residues. The CDR3 DNA follows: TGCAGTGCCACGTTGGGCAGGGATGTTGAGCAGTACTTC. Translated, it gives CSATLGRDVEQYF.

This chain connects TRBV7-9 to TRBJ1-1, with D maybe TRBD1 (6 bases). CDR3 length equals 14 residues. Looked up from germline, CDR1 is SEHNR and CDR2 is FQNEAQ (reference sequence). Trimming pared 2 bases from V and 3 bases from J, leaving 10 bases between. CDR3 in DNA: TGTGCCAGCAGCTTAACTAAGGGGGACACTGAAGCTTTCTTT. This translates into CASSLTKGDTEAFF. The full variable domain, its missing parts supplied by reference TRBV7-9 and TRBJ1-1, is DTGVSQNPRHKITKRGQNVTFRCDPISEHNRLYWYRQTLGQGPEFLTYFQNEAQLEKSRLLSDRFSAERPKGSFSTLEIQRTEQGDSAMYLCASSLTKGDTEAFFGQGTRLTVV.

This clonotype was counted between two and nine times. The gene calls are TRBV4-1 and TRBJ2-5; TRBD2 might be the D (7 bases). Germline V gene data show CDR1 as MGHRA and CDR2 as YSYEKL. The CDR3 covers 15 residues. Trimming removed 2 bases at V and 5 bases at J, with 15 bases between. The CDR3 bases are TGCGCCAGCAGCCAACTAGGCGGGGGCGGGGAGACCCAGTACTTC. This codes for CASSQLGGGGETQYF.

This clonotype has a handful of counts. The genes are TRBV12-3 or TRBV12-4 and TRBJ2-5; D possibly corresponds to TRBD1 (6 bases). V was trimmed by 7 bases and J by 0 bases, leaving 12 bases between them. The CDR3 runs to 14 residues. The CDR3 DNA reads as TGTGCCAGCACGGAGGACAGTTACCAAGAGACCCAGTACTTC. Translated, it gives CASTEDSYQETQYF.

The chain carries TRBV6-6 and TRBJ1-4; the D gene is possibly TRBD1 (6 bases). CDR1 is MNHNY and CDR2 is SVGAGI in the germline V gene (reference sequence). There are 14 residues in the CDR3. V lost 5 bases to trimming and J lost 4 bases, with 11 bases between them. CDR3 in amino acids: CASSKGGDNEKLFF. CDR3 in DNA: TGTGCCAGCAGTAAAGGGGGGGATAATGAAAAACTGTTTTTT.

The genes are TRBV20-1 and TRBJ2-3, with 13 bases lining up with TRBD2. The CDR3 extends over 16 amino acids. Trimming cost V 1 base and J 2 bases; bases outside gene matches: 3. CDR1 and CDR2 from the germline V gene are DFQATT and SNEGSKA (reference sequence). The CDR3 DNA reads as TGCAGTGCTAGAGCGACTAGCGGGGGGTACACAGATACGCAGTATTTT. Its protein product is CSARATSGGYTDTQYF.

The CDR3 DNA reads as TGTGCCAGCAGCCCCGAACTCAAAGCTTTCTTT. This codes for CASSPELKAFF. This chain joins TRBV7-2 and TRBJ1-1; D not resolved. CDR1 and CDR2 (germline): SGHTA, FQGNSA. The V gene lost 5 bases and the J gene lost 9 bases, with 10 bases spanning the gap. CDR3 length: 11 amino acids.

The CDR3 region has the DNA TGTGCCAGCAGTGACGGGGGCGGCTACACCTTC. Residues: CASSDGGGYTF. The chain has TRBV6-5 and TRBJ1-2; possible D gene TRBD1, 6 bases. The CDR3 has 11 amino acids. V lost 5 bases and J lost 8, with 9 bases in between. Germline V gene sequence: CDR1 MNHEY, CDR2 SVGAGI.

The gene calls are TRBV7-2 and TRBJ1-2; TRBD1 matches at 9 bases. V lost 5 bases, J lost 3 bases, and 7 bases stayed unmatched. The CDR3 is 15 residues long. Germline V gene sequence: CDR1 SGHTA, CDR2 FQGNSA. This CDR3 reads CASSPATGGYYGYTF. The CDR3, as DNA: TGTGCCAGCAGCCCAGCGACAGGGGGTTACTATGGCTACACCTTC. The full variable domain, its missing parts supplied by reference TRBV7-2 and TRBJ1-2, is GAGVSQSPSNKVTEKGKDVELRCDPISGHTALYWYRQSLGQGLEFLIYFQGNSAPDKSGLPSDRFSAERTGGSVSTLTIQRTQQEDSAVYLCASSPATGGYYGYTFGSGTRLTVV.

The CDR3 sequence is CASSQDPSRDTEAFF. Written as DNA, the CDR3 is TGCGCCAGCAGCCAAGATCCGAGCAGGGACACTGAAGCTTTCTTT. V gene TRBV4-3 combines with J gene TRBJ1-1, with D perhaps TRBD1 (5 bases). Germline CDR1 is LGHNA and CDR2 is YSLEER. V was pared by 0 bases and J by 3 bases, with 11 bases between. This CDR3 has 15 amino acids.

The table lists this clonotype with a few counts. This chain links TRBV7-8 with TRBJ1-5; no clear D gene. V lost 0 bases to trimming and J lost 4 bases, with 10 bases between them. The CDR3 totals 15 residues. Germline V gene lookup returns CDR1 SGHVS and CDR2 FQNEAQ. The CDR3 DNA is TGTGCCAGCAGCTTAGCGGGGATTTTTAATCAGCCCCAGCATTTT. Its translation is CASSLAGIFNQPQHF.

The chain uses TRBV2 and TRBJ2-5, with D tentatively TRBD1 or TRBD2 (5 bases each). Trimming took off 11 bases at V and 4 bases at J, with 14 bases between the two ends. The CDR3 is 12 amino acids. Germline assignment: CDR1 SNHLY and CDR2 FYNNEI. The CDR3 bases are TGTGCCGAGAGGGGCGCCGGAGAGACCCAGTACTTC. It codes for CAERGAGETQYF.

The chain joins TRBV6-5 to TRBJ2-5; 9 bases are shared with TRBD2. This CDR3 contains 14 residues. Germline V gene lookup returns CDR1 MNHEY and CDR2 SVGAGI. Losses at the gene ends were 8 bases for V and 1 base for J; bases not matched to a gene: 5. CDR3 bases: TGTGCCAGCCGGCTAGCGGGGACCCAAGAGACCCAGTACTTC. This gives the protein CASRLAGTQETQYF.

In this sample, this clonotype turned up a few times. The chain carries TRBV7-3 and TRBJ2-1; 8 bases are a match to TRBD1. Losses at the gene ends were 4 bases for V and 3 bases for J; bases not matched to a gene: 5. Germline CDR1 and CDR2: SGHTA and FQGTGA. There are 15 residues in the CDR3. DNA for the CDR3: TGTGCCAGCAGCTCTGACAGGGGCGACTACAATGAGCAGTTCTTC. Translating gives CASSSDRGDYNEQFF.

This clonotype was found a few times. V gene TRBV9 combines with J gene TRBJ2-1; perhaps TRBD2 as D (6 bases). The CDR3 extends over 15 amino acids. Trimming took 1 base from V and 7 from J, leaving 15 bases between them. Germline loops: CDR1 SGDLS, CDR2 YYNGEE. CDR3 loop: CASSVSVSGRNEQFF. CDR3 DNA sequence: TGTGCCAGCAGCGTATCAGTGAGTGGGAGGAATGAGCAGTTCTTC.

The V call is TRBV7-6, the J call TRBJ2-5; D perhaps matches TRBD1 (6 bases). V lost 5 bases and J 0 bases, leaving 13 bases between the germline ends. CDR1 and CDR2 from the germline V gene are SGHVS and FNYEAQ. The length of the CDR3 is 15 residues. CDR3 in DNA: TGTGCCAGCAGCCCGTTAAGGGGGAACCAAGAGACCCAGTACTTC. This gives the protein CASSPLRGNQETQYF.

This clonotype was found many times. The CDR3 loop reads CSARDDLEGKGYEQYF. In nucleotides, the CDR3 is TGCAGTGCTAGAGATGATTTGGAAGGGAAGGGCTACGAGCAGTACTTC. The chain links TRBV20-1 to TRBJ2-7; no clear D gene. The V end lost 0 bases, the J end lost 3 bases, and 18 bases lay between the germline ends. Germline V gene lookup returns CDR1 DFQATT and CDR2 SNEGSKA (reference sequence). The CDR3 is 16 residues long.

V usage is TRBV28 and J usage is TRBJ1-1; 8 bases are a match to TRBD1. Germline V lookup: CDR1 MDHEN, CDR2 SYDVKM. The CDR3 extends over 14 amino acids. V was pared by 4 bases and J by 2 bases, with 3 bases of the junction left unmatched. The CDR3 region has the DNA TGTGCCAGCAGTTGGACAGGGACTAACACTGAAGCTTTCTTT. Translation: CASSWTGTNTEAFF. The variable domain in full, completed from reference TRBV28 and TRBJ1-1, reads DVKVTQSSRYLVKRTGEKVFLECVQDMDHENMFWYRQDPGLGLRLIYFSYDVKMKEKGDIPEGYSVSREKKERFSLILESASTNQTSMYLCASSWTGTNTEAFFGQGTRLTVV.

This rearrangement joins TRBV4-3 to TRBJ1-2; D is unresolved. The CDR3 has 12 amino acids. The germline V gene has CDR1 LGHNA and CDR2 YSLEER. The V and J ends lost 0 bases and 13 bases respectively, with 12 bases between them. As DNA, the CDR3 is TGCGCCAGCAGCCAAGATCGGGCAGTAACCACCTTC. Its translation is CASSQDRAVTTF.